These 20 T cell receptor beta chains originate from one sample sequenced in a study of blood T cell repertoires in COVID-19. Produced via immunoSEQ multiplex PCR; TCRdb's table is partial and in-frame only. Here the sample spans about 330,000 clones, about 87% being singletons. Sequenced material: peripheral blood. The receptors were gathered from a young man with COVID-19, enrolled during active disease.

This chain joins TRBV19 and TRBJ2-2; 7 bases align to TRBD1. Trimming cost V 5 bases and J 5 bases; bases outside gene matches: 8. The CDR3 length is 15 residues. The germline V gene encodes CDR1 LNHDA and CDR2 SQIVND (reference sequence). The CDR3 region has the DNA TGTGCCAGTAGTGCCTCCGGGACAGCAACCGGGGAGCTGTTTTTT. Protein sequence: CASSASGTATGELFF.

The V and J genes are TRBV19 and TRBJ1-2, with TRBD1 matching over 12 bases. In germline, CDR1 is LNHDA, CDR2 SQIVND (reference sequence). The CDR3 has 15 amino acids. After removal of 4 bases from V and 7 bases from J, the junction contained 7 bases not matched to a gene. The CDR3 loop is CASSTGDRGLGGYTF. In DNA form, the CDR3 reads TGTGCCAGTAGTACTGGGGACAGGGGGCTCGGTGGCTACACCTTC.

The chain joins TRBV9 to TRBJ1-5, with TRBD1 matching over 11 bases. CDR1 is SGDLS and CDR2 is YYNGEE in the germline V gene. V shed 4 bases and J 7 bases; nucleotides not matched to a gene: 10. CDR3 length: 16 amino acids. The CDR3 DNA reads as TGTGCCAGCAGCACAGGGACAGGGGGTAGTGGGCAGCCCCAGCATTTT. Its translation: CASSTGTGGSGQPQHF.

The chain uses TRBV4-3 and TRBJ1-3; a possible D gene is TRBD1 (6 bases). The CDR3 consists of 15 residues. The V end lost 0 bases, the J end lost 4 bases, and 10 bases lay between the germline ends. Germline-derived CDR1 and CDR2 are LGHNA and YSLEER. In DNA form, the CDR3 reads TGCGCCAGCAGCCAAGATAACAGGGTCGGAAACACCATATATTTT. Residues: CASSQDNRVGNTIYF.

This clone appeared a single time. The chain links TRBV7-6 to TRBJ2-7; 11 positions agree with TRBD1. Germline values: CDR1 SGHVS, CDR2 FNYEAQ. V trimming: 4 bases; J trimming: 2 bases; junction bases outside the gene matches: 4. This CDR3 comprises 15 residues. The CDR3 DNA is TGTGCCAGCAGCTCGGGACAGGGGGACACCTACGAGCAGTACTTC. Translated, it gives CASSSGQGDTYEQYF.

This chain connects TRBV9 to TRBJ1-6; TRBD1 matches at 8 bases. Germline assignment: CDR1 SGDLS and CDR2 YYNGEE. V shed 4 bases, J shed 7 bases, and the junction held 7 bases outside the gene matches. This CDR3 is built from 15 residues. CDR3 protein: CASSPGQGGNSPLHF. The DNA of the CDR3 is TGTGCCAGCAGCCCCGGACAGGGAGGGAATTCACCCCTCCACTTT. Supplemented by reference TRBV9 and TRBJ1-6, the full variable domain reads DSGVTQTPKHLITATGQRVTLRCSPRSGDLSVYWYQQSLDQGLQFLIQYYNGEERAKGNILERFSAQQFPDLHSELNLSSLELGDSALYFCASSPGQGGNSPLHFGNGTRLTVT.

The CDR3 protein is CASSYAPTVNYGYTF. In DNA form, the CDR3 reads TGTGCCAGCAGTTACGCCCCGACAGTTAACTATGGCTACACCTTC. This rearrangement joins TRBV6-5 to TRBJ1-2, with a weak D call TRBD1 (5 bases). The CDR3 is 15 residues long. The V gene lost 2 bases and the J gene lost 1 base, with 11 bases spanning the gap. The germline gives CDR1 MNHEY, CDR2 SVGAGI.

This clone showed up just once. This chain joins TRBV4-2 and TRBJ2-3, with a possible D match to TRBD2 (6 bases). The CDR3 covers 15 residues. V was shortened by 1 base and J by 6 bases, with 14 bases between the two germline ends. Germline V gene sequence: CDR1 LGHNA, CDR2 YNFKEQ. CDR3 sequence: CASSQGGNSGDTQYF. The CDR3 coding sequence is TGTGCCAGCAGCCAAGGCGGGAATTCAGGGGATACGCAGTATTTT.

The rearrangement links TRBV3-1 (or the pseudogene TRBV3-2) to TRBJ1-2; 12 nucleotides agree with TRBD1. The J segment lost 8 bases and the V segment lost 4 bases, leaving 14 bases of the junction unmatched. The CDR3 extends over 17 amino acids. Germline CDR1 reads LGHDT; CDR2 reads YNNKEL (reference sequence). The CDR3 region has the DNA TGTGCCAGCAGCCGGGGACAGGGGGCTATTGGAATGAGCGGCTACACCTTC. It yields the protein CASSRGQGAIGMSGYTF.

This clone was found once. This sequence joins TRBV2 and TRBJ2-5; the D is unclear. Trimming removed 7 bases at V and 5 bases at J, with 8 bases between. The CDR3 covers 11 residues. Looked up from germline, CDR1 is SNHLY and CDR2 is FYNNEI. CDR3 protein: CASKSEETQYF. The DNA of the CDR3 is TGTGCCAGCAAATCCGAGGAGACCCAGTACTTC.

This clone has just a few counts. The rearrangement joins TRBV4-2 to TRBJ1-3, with D maybe TRBD1 (6 bases). Trimming stripped 4 bases from V and 2 bases from J, with 9 bases between. This CDR3 contains 14 residues. In germline, CDR1 is LGHNA, CDR2 YNFKEQ. The CDR3 DNA sequence: TGTGCCAGCAGCCGGGACACCGCTGGAAACACCATATATTTT. Amino acid sequence: CASSRDTAGNTIYF.

This rearrangement joins TRBV6-6 to TRBJ1-2; no definite D call. V gave up 9 bases and J gave up 0 bases, with 14 bases separating them. Per germline, CDR1 MNHNY and CDR2 SVGAGI (reference sequence). The CDR3 covers 14 residues. The CDR3 region is CASTMSRANYGYTF. For the CDR3, the DNA is TGTGCCAGTACCATGAGCCGCGCTAACTATGGCTACACCTTC.

CDR3 in amino acids: CASSFREGYEQFF. The DNA of the CDR3 is TGCGCCAGCAGCTTTAGGGAGGGTTATGAGCAGTTCTTC. J is TRBJ2-1 and V is TRBV4-3; 7 positions agree with TRBD2. V lost 5 bases and J lost 8; bases outside the gene matches: 6. Looked up from germline, CDR1 is LGHNA and CDR2 is YSLEER. The CDR3 covers 13 residues.

The V call is TRBV12-5, the J call TRBJ2-3; D perhaps matches TRBD2 (6 bases). CDR3 length: 16 residues. Trimming left V 0 bases short and J 3 bases short, with 13 bases between. Germline V gene data show CDR1 as LGHNT and CDR2 as FRNRAP. CDR3: CASGLVPGEGTDTQYF. The CDR3 DNA follows: TGTGCTAGTGGTTTGGTCCCGGGGGAAGGTACAGATACGCAGTATTTT.

This rearrangement joins TRBV3-1 (or the pseudogene TRBV3-2) to TRBJ2-5; D uncertain. The germline V gene has CDR1 LGHDT and CDR2 YNNKEL (reference sequence). The CDR3 has 13 residues. With 5 bases removed from V and 2 bases from J, the gap between germline ends came to 9 bases. CDR3 residues: CASSYSLQETQYF. Here the CDR3 DNA reads TGTGCCAGCAGCTATTCCTTGCAAGAGACCCAGTACTTC.

This rearrangement joins TRBV7-2 to TRBJ1-5; D call uncertain. The CDR3 is 13 amino acids. Looked up from germline, CDR1 is SGHTA and CDR2 is FQGNSA. V was clipped by 1 base and J by 4 bases, with 5 bases between them. CDR3: CASSLGRNQPQHF. The CDR3 DNA reads as TGTGCCAGCAGCTTAGGGCGGAATCAGCCCCAGCATTTT.

This clone was observed a single time. The V and J genes are TRBV28 and TRBJ2-7; D call uncertain. CDR1 and CDR2 (germline): MDHEN, SYDVKM. Trimming pared 5 bases from V and 1 base from J, leaving 6 bases between. There are 12 residues in the CDR3. CDR3 sequence reads: CASSQASYEQYF. CDR3 bases: TGTGCCAGCAGTCAGGCGTCCTACGAGCAGTACTTC.

The chain employs TRBV27 and TRBJ2-7, with 10 bases identical to TRBD1. This CDR3 is built from 15 residues. Per germline, CDR1 MNHEY and CDR2 SMNVEV (reference sequence). V was clipped by 3 bases and J by 6 bases; unmatched bases: 8. The CDR3 loop reads CASSFSTGGWVEQYF. The CDR3 region has the DNA TGTGCCAGCAGTTTTTCGACAGGGGGCTGGGTCGAGCAGTACTTC.

The chain carries TRBV30 and TRBJ1-5, with a weak D call TRBD1 (6 bases). This CDR3 region has 13 residues. The germline gives CDR1 GTSNPN, CDR2 SVGIG (reference sequence). V dropped 5 bases and J dropped 7 bases, with 15 bases sitting between them. The CDR3 region has the DNA TGTGCCTGGGAACAGGGTTCTCAACAGCCCCAGCATTTT. It yields the protein CAWEQGSQQPQHF.

The rearrangement uses TRBV19 and TRBJ1-5, with 7 bases matching TRBD1. This CDR3 spans 14 amino acids. V lost 5 bases and J lost 4; bases outside the gene matches: 5. Germline loops: CDR1 LNHDA, CDR2 SQIVND (reference sequence). Here the CDR3 reads CASSWGQINQPQHF. DNA of the CDR3: TGTGCCAGTAGTTGGGGACAGATTAATCAGCCCCAGCATTTT. Full variable domain (missing parts from reference TRBV19 and TRBJ1-5): DGGITQSPKYLFRKEGQNVTLSCEQNLNHDAMYWYRQDPGQGLRLIYYSQIVNDFQKGDIAEGYSVSREKKESFPLTVTSAQKNPTAFYLCASSWGQINQPQHFGDGTRLSIL.